This is a list of T cell receptor beta chains from one sample in a study of OX40 agonist ivuxolimab in advanced cancers. TCRdb's copy holds only in-frame clones and misses some; the assay was immunoSEQ multiplex PCR. Among approximately 44,000 clones listed, 90% to 95% were seen once. The specimen was CD4+ or CD8+ T cells sorted from blood, collected in a trial of the OX40 agonist ivuxolimab. These receptor sequences come from an adult with an advanced solid tumor such as melanoma, head and neck, liver or kidney cancer. The CDR3 runs from the conserved cysteine through the conserved F or W. The order of the fields is D gene, J gene, clone size, V gene, CDR3 protein, CDR3 DNA. D genes are given only for firm matches. Size is stated for part of the rows, as once, few or many counts, or as a class when the clone is expanded.

D: .
J: TRBJ1-2
size: .
V: TRBV6-1
CDR3: CASSRGEDGYTF
DNA: TGTGCCAGCAGCCGAGGTGAAGATGGCTACACCTTC

D: .
J: TRBJ2-1
size: .
V: TRBV6-5
CDR3: CASMNAGNEQFF
DNA: TGTGCCAGCATGAACGCGGGTAATGAGCAGTTCTTC

D: TRBD1
J: TRBJ2-5
size: .
V: TRBV7-8
CDR3: CASRLGTGGQETQYF
DNA: TGTGCCAGCAGGCTCGGGACAGGGGGGCAAGAGACCCAGTACTTC

D: .
J: TRBJ1-3
size: once
V: TRBV9
CDR3: CASASGNTIYF
DNA: TGTGCCAGCGCCTCTGGAAACACCATATATTTT

D: .
J: TRBJ2-2
size: once
V: TRBV21-1
CDR3: CASRLGRDRGNTGELFF
DNA: TGTGCCAGCAGGTTAGGCCGGGACAGGGGTAACACCGGGGAGCTGTTTTTT

D: TRBD2
J: TRBJ2-1
size: .
V: TRBV27
CDR3: CASSARLAATDYEQFF
DNA: TGTGCCAGCAGTGCTCGACTAGCGGCCACGGATTATGAGCAGTTCTTC

D: .
J: TRBJ1-3
size: .
V: TRBV7-9
CDR3: CASSLEGSRAPGNTIYF
DNA: TGTGCCAGCAGCTTAGAGGGATCGAGGGCCCCTGGAAACACCATATATTTT

D: .
J: TRBJ1-3
size: .
V: TRBV28
CDR3: CASSLQDSGNTIYF
DNA: TGTGCCAGCAGTCTACAGGACTCTGGAAACACCATATATTTT

D: TRBD2
J: TRBJ2-3
size: .
V: TRBV7-3
CDR3: CASRLTSGGTDTQYF
DNA: TGTGCCAGCAGGTTAACTAGCGGAGGCACAGATACGCAGTATTTT

D: TRBD1
J: TRBJ1-5
size: .
V: TRBV6-6
CDR3: CASSRQGAHQPQHF
DNA: TGTGCCAGCAGTAGACAGGGGGCACACCAGCCCCAGCATTTT

D: .
J: TRBJ2-3
size: once
V: TRBV10-2
CDR3: CASSERAGMRDTQYF
DNA: TGCGCCAGCAGTGAGCGGGCAGGGATGCGAGATACGCAGTATTTT

D: TRBD2
J: TRBJ2-7
size: once
V: TRBV27
CDR3: CASSPQLAAASEQYF
DNA: TGTGCCAGCAGTCCCCAACTAGCGGCCGCATCGGAGCAGTACTTC

D: .
J: TRBJ2-3
size: .
V: TRBV15
CDR3: CATSQDAVRVGADTQYF
DNA: TGTGCCACCAGCCAGGACGCCGTTCGCGTGGGAGCAGATACGCAGTATTTT

D: .
J: TRBJ2-2
size: .
V: TRBV5-6
CDR3: CASSPLPTGELFF
DNA: TGTGCCAGCAGCCCTTTGCCAACCGGGGAGCTGTTTTTT

D: .
J: TRBJ2-1
size: .
V: TRBV7-9
CDR3: CASSRLDYNEQFF
DNA: TGTGCCAGCAGCCGACTAGACTACAATGAGCAGTTCTTC

D: .
J: TRBJ2-1
size: few
V: TRBV29-1
CDR3: CSGGTVNEQFF
DNA: TGCAGCGGCGGGACAGTAAATGAGCAGTTCTTC

D: .
J: TRBJ2-5
size: .
V: TRBV7-9
CDR3: CASSLGLTRETQYF
DNA: TGTGCCAGCAGCTTAGGACTGACTCGGGAGACCCAGTACTTC

D: .
J: TRBJ2-7
size: .
V: TRBV19
CDR3: CASSIGLAETYEQYF
DNA: TGTGCCAGTAGTATCGGATTAGCGGAAACCTACGAGCAGTACTTC

D: TRBD1
J: TRBJ1-2
size: once
V: TRBV6-4
CDR3: CASSPTGWGSYGYTF
DNA: TGTGCCAGCAGCCCGACAGGGTGGGGTAGCTATGGCTACACCTTC

D: .
J: TRBJ2-2
size: .
V: TRBV5-6
CDR3: CASRWGTGELFF
DNA: TGTGCCAGCAGATGGGGAACCGGGGAGCTGTTTTTT